Below, 9 T cell receptor beta chains from the same sample are listed, as sequenced in a study of T cell responses to AZD1222 COVID-19 vaccine. The table came from immunoSEQ multiplex PCR; TCRdb's copy has only in-frame clones and leaves some out. Among some 95,000 clones listed, roughly 90% were seen once. Sample: peripheral blood, taken 28 days after the second AZD1222 dose. These receptor sequences come from an adult who received the AZD1222 COVID-19 vaccine.

The V gene is TRBV27, the J gene TRBJ2-5; D is ambiguous. CDR1 and CDR2 from the germline V gene are MNHEY and SMNVEV (reference sequence). The CDR3 consists of 12 residues. The V and J ends lost 5 bases and 0 bases respectively, with 4 bases between them. CDR3 in DNA: TGTGCCAGCAGTCAAAACCAAGAGACCCAGTACTTC. Translated, it gives CASSQNQETQYF.

This chain connects TRBV19 to TRBJ2-2; no reliable D call. Trimming cost V 6 bases and J 0 bases, with 8 bases left between them. The CDR3 is made up of 14 amino acids. Germline V CDR1 and CDR2: LNHDA, SQIVND (reference sequence). CDR3 coding DNA: TGTGCCAGTAGGGTCAGCGCGAACACCGGGGAGCTGTTTTTT. Amino acids: CASRVSANTGELFF.

The CDR3 is CASNRNTGLGTEAFF. The CDR3 nucleotides read TGTGCCAGTAACCGTAACACAGGTCTGGGCACTGAAGCTTTCTTT. The chain joins TRBV19 to TRBJ1-1; the D gene is possibly TRBD1 (5 bases). Germline CDR1 reads LNHDA; CDR2 reads SQIVND (reference sequence). V was clipped by 7 bases and J by 4 bases, with 19 bases between them. CDR3 length: 15 residues.

The chain is built from TRBV5-1 and TRBJ1-2, with D possibly matching TRBD1 (6 bases). The CDR3 runs 18 residues. Trimming shortened V by 2 bases and J by 4 bases, and 24 bases separated the two germline ends. Looked up from germline, CDR1 is SGHRS and CDR2 is YFSETQ. This CDR3 is CASSLDPLWTDPFYGYTF. As DNA, the CDR3 is TGCGCCAGCAGCTTAGACCCCCTTTGGACAGACCCTTTCTATGGCTACACCTTC. Full variable domain (remainder filled in from reference TRBV5-1 and TRBJ1-2): KAGVTQTPRYLIKTRGQQVTLSCSPISGHRSVSWYQQTPGQGLQFLFEYFSETQRNKGNFPGRFSGRQFSNSRSEMNVSTLELGDSALYLCASSLDPLWTDPFYGYTFGSGTRLTVV.

CDR3 region: CASSFDRVQPQHF. Written as DNA, the CDR3 is TGCGCCAGCAGCTTCGACAGGGTTCAGCCCCAGCATTTT. V is TRBV10-2 and J is TRBJ1-5; 7 nucleotides align to TRBD1. The CDR3 sequence is 13 residues long. J was trimmed by 6 bases and V by 6 bases; bases with no gene match: 5. Germline V gene data show CDR1 as WSHSY and CDR2 as SAAADI.

CDR3 bases: TGTGCCACCAGTTCCGGGGACAGGGGAAACTATGGCTACACCTTC. It specifies CATSSGDRGNYGYTF. The chain combines TRBV24-1 with TRBJ1-2; 10 bases fit TRBD1. V was clipped by 6 bases and J by 2 bases; unmatched bases: 5. This CDR3 region has 15 residues. Germline assignment: CDR1 KGHDR and CDR2 SFDVKD.

With regard to this clone: A junction end diverges from the germline sequence, so it may reflect a read error. The chain links TRBV6-5 to TRBJ2-7; D remains unclear. Per germline, CDR1 MNHEY and CDR2 SVGAGI. The CDR3 consists of 11 residues. The CDR3 coding sequence is TGTGCCACCAGTTCCTCCTACGAGCAGTACTTC. The encoded protein is CATSSSYEQYF.

V gene TRBV13 combines with J gene TRBJ2-1; maybe TRBD2 (5 bases). Looked up from germline, CDR1 is PRHDT and CDR2 is FYEKMQ (reference sequence). The CDR3 totals 14 residues. V was shortened by 5 bases and J by 3 bases, with 11 bases between the two germline ends. Here the CDR3 reads CASSLAGLYNEQFF. As DNA, the CDR3 is TGTGCCAGCAGCCTAGCAGGACTCTACAATGAGCAGTTCTTC.

The chain joins TRBV5-1 to TRBJ1-6; TRBD1 agrees at 9 bases. The CDR3 is 15 residues long. Germline assignment: CDR1 SGHRS and CDR2 YFSETQ. The ends lost 3 bases at V and 8 bases at J; junction bases unmatched: 6. CDR3 residues: CASSWSGDRDSPLHF. Here the CDR3 DNA reads TGCGCCAGCAGCTGGTCGGGGGACAGGGATTCACCCCTCCACTTT. The variable domain in full, with the rest retrieved from reference TRBV5-1 and TRBJ1-6, is KAGVTQTPRYLIKTRGQQVTLSCSPISGHRSVSWYQQTPGQGLQFLFEYFSETQRNKGNFPGRFSGRQFSNSRSEMNVSTLELGDSALYLCASSWSGDRDSPLHFGNGTRLTVT.